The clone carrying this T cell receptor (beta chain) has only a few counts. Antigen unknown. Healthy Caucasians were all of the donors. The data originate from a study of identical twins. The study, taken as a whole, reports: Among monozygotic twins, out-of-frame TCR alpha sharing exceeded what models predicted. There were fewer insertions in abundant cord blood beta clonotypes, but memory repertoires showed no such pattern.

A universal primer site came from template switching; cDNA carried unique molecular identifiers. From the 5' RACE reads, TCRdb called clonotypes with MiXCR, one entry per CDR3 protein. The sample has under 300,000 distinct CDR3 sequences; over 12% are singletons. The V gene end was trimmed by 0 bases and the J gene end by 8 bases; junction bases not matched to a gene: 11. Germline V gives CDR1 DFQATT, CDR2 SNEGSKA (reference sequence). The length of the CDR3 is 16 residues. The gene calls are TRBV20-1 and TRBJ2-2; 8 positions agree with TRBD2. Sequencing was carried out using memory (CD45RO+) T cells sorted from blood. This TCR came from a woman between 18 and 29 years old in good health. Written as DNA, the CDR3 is TGCAGTGCTAGAGACCCCCCGGGAGGGCCCTCTGGGGAGCTGTTTTTT. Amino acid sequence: CSARDPPGGPSGELFF.